This T cell receptor beta chain was identified in a study of blood T cell repertoires in COVID-19. At the level of the study: The samples span acute and convalescent COVID-19 from the United States, Italy and Spain. The analysed material was cDNA or gDNA that came from T cells, B-cell-depleted T cells, or PBMCs.

The CDR3 is made up of 16 amino acids. Germline CDR1 reads MDHEN; CDR2 reads SYDVKM. V lost 5 bases and J 3 bases, leaving 17 bases between the germline ends. Per the original data handling: How many nucleated cells were present was estimated from reference gene primer amplification. Generated by immunoSEQ multiplex PCR, the TCRdb table keeps only in-frame clones and is missing some. V, J and clone size are taken as reported in that table, and D and trimming were inferred from the DNA itself. The sample shows some 230,000 clones, around 83% of them seen only once. Only a few counts were recorded for this clone.

The sequencing sample was made of peripheral blood. The TCR originated in a woman in her fifties or sixties with acute or convalescent COVID-19. The chain links TRBV28 to TRBJ1-5, with D hard to call. The CDR3, as DNA: TGTGCCAGCAGTACACCCACTCGAGGCCTCAATCAGCCCCAGCATTTT. Protein sequence: CASSTPTRGLNQPQHF.